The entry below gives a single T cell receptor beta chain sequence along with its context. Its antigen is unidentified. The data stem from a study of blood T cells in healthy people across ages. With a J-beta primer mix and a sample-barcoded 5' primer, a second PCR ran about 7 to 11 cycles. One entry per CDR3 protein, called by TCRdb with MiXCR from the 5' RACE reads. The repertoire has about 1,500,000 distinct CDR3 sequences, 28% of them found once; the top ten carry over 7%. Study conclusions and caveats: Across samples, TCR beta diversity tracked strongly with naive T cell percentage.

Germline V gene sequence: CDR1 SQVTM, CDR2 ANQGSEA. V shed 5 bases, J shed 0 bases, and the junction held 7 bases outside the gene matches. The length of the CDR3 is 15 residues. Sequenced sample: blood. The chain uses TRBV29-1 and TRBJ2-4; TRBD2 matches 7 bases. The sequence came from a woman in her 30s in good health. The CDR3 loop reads CSVIRDYLAKNIQYF. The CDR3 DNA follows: TGCAGCGTTATCCGGGACTACCTAGCCAAAAACATTCAGTACTTC.